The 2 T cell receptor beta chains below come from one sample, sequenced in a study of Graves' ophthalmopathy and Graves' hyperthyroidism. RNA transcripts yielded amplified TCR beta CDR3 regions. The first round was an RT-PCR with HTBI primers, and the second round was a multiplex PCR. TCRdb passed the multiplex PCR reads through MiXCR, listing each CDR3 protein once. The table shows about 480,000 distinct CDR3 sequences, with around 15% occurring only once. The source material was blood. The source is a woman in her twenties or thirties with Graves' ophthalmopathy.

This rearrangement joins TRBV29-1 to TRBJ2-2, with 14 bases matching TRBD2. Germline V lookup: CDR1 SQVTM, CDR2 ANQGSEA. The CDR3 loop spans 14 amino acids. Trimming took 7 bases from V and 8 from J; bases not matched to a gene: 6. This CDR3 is CSAGTSGSGGELFF. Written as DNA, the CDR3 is TGCAGCGCTGGGACTAGCGGGAGCGGTGGGGAGCTGTTTTTT.

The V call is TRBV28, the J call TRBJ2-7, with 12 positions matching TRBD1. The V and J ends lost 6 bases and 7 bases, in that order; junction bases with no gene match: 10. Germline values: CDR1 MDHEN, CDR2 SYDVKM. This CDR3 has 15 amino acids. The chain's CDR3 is CASSPPGQGAVEQYF. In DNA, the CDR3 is TGTGCCAGCAGCCCTCCGGGACAGGGGGCTGTAGAGCAGTACTTC.